These 27 T cell receptor beta chains share one sample of origin, sequenced in a study of blood T cell repertoires in COVID-19. The table came from immunoSEQ multiplex PCR; TCRdb's copy has only in-frame clones and leaves some out. This sample yields about 74,000 clones, of which about 92% are seen a single time; roughly a tenth belongs to the top ten. The sequencing sample was made of peripheral blood. Receptor source: a human donor in a cohort sampled during active COVID-19.

The rearrangement uses TRBV28 and TRBJ2-7; perhaps TRBD1 as D (5 bases). V lost 5 bases and J lost 1, with 12 bases in between. This CDR3 has 14 residues. Germline V gene sequence: CDR1 MDHEN, CDR2 SYDVKM. DNA for the CDR3: TGTGCCAGCAGTGGGGCAGGGTTTTCCTACGAGCAGTACTTC. Protein: CASSGAGFSYEQYF. Based on the CDR3 plus reference TRBV28 and TRBJ2-7, the full variable domain is DVKVTQSSRYLVKRTGEKVFLECVQDMDHENMFWYRQDPGLGLRLIYFSYDVKMKEKGDIPEGYSVSREKKERFSLILESASTNQTSMYLCASSGAGFSYEQYFGPGTRLTVT.

The gene calls are TRBV2 and TRBJ2-3; a possible D gene is TRBD2 (7 bases). This CDR3 has 16 amino acids. Per the germline V gene, CDR1 is SNHLY and CDR2 is FYNNEI. The V end lost 4 bases, the J end lost 3 bases, and 17 bases lay between the germline ends. The CDR3 reads CASSGSSGGGTDTQYF. CDR3 nucleotide sequence: TGTGCCAGCAGTGGCTCTAGCGGAGGGGGGACAGATACGCAGTATTTT.

V is TRBV4-3 and J is TRBJ2-2; the match to TRBD2 covers 13 bases. The V gene end was trimmed by 0 bases and the J gene end by 4 bases; junction bases not matched to a gene: 11. Germline V lookup: CDR1 LGHNA, CDR2 YSLEER. This CDR3 is built from 20 residues. This CDR3 reads CASSQEFRTSGSIFTGELFF. CDR3 in DNA: TGCGCCAGCAGCCAAGAATTTCGGACTAGCGGGAGTATTTTCACCGGGGAGCTGTTTTTT.

The rearrangement links TRBV2 to TRBJ1-1, with 7 bases fitting TRBD1. This CDR3 is 15 amino acids long. With 7 bases clipped from V and 1 base from J, the junction kept 9 bases outside the gene matches. Looked up from germline, CDR1 is SNHLY and CDR2 is FYNNEI. The CDR3 sequence is CASTTRRGQNTEAFF. DNA for the CDR3: TGTGCCAGCACCACGAGGAGGGGGCAGAACACTGAAGCTTTCTTT. Supplemented by reference TRBV2 and TRBJ1-1, the full variable domain reads EPEVTQTPSHQVTQMGQEVILRCVPISNHLYFYWYRQILGQKVEFLVSFYNNEISEKSEIFDDQFSVERPDGSNFTLKIRSTKLEDSAMYFCASTTRRGQNTEAFFGQGTRLTVV.

V and J are TRBV21-1 and TRBJ2-3; TRBD1 is the table's D call and was not checked against the DNA. TRBV21-1 is marked as a pseudogene. The CDR3 covers 15 residues. The CDR3 DNA is TGTGCCAGCAGCGAACTGGACAGCTCCACAGATACGCAGTATTTT. It encodes CASSELDSSTDTQYF.

This rearrangement joins TRBV15 to TRBJ2-1, with 16 nucleotides matching TRBD2. Germline loops: CDR1 LNHNV, CDR2 YYDKDF (reference sequence). V trimming: 0 bases; J trimming: 5 bases; junction bases outside the gene matches: 7. The CDR3 has 19 residues. The CDR3 DNA reads as TGTGCCACCAGCAGAGACCCGGGACTAGCGGGAGGGATCCACAATGAGCAGTTCTTC. The encoded protein is CATSRDPGLAGGIHNEQFF.

J is TRBJ2-1 and V is TRBV6-6; TRBD2 aligns across 10 bases. V shed 2 bases and J 14 bases; nucleotides not matched to a gene: 9. This CDR3 region has 14 residues. The germline gives CDR1 MNHNY, CDR2 SVGAGI (reference sequence). The CDR3, as DNA: TGTGCCAGCAGTTACCAAGCTAGCGGGAGTGGTAAGTTCTTC. This sequence encodes CASSYQASGSGKFF.

The chain is built from TRBV5-4 and TRBJ2-3; 16 nucleotides align to TRBD2. CDR1 and CDR2 (germline): SGHNT, YYREEE (reference sequence). The CDR3 is 16 amino acids. Trimming at V came to 4 bases and at J to 8 bases, leaving 7 bases not matched to a gene. The CDR3 region has the DNA TGTGCCAGCAGCCCGGGACTAGCGGGAGGGCTATTTACGCAGTATTTT. Amino acid sequence: CASSPGLAGGLFTQYF.

The CDR3 sequence is CASSLQAGGGTDTQYF. The CDR3 DNA is TGTGCCAGCAGCCTCCAAGCGGGAGGAGGGACAGATACGCAGTATTTT. The chain uses TRBV4-2 and TRBJ2-3, with TRBD2 matching over 9 bases. The CDR3 spans 16 residues. V shed 4 bases and J 3 bases; nucleotides not matched to a gene: 8. Germline V gives CDR1 LGHNA, CDR2 YNFKEQ.

The V call is TRBV20-1, the J call TRBJ1-2, with D perhaps matching TRBD1 (6 bases). V dropped 3 bases and J dropped 3 bases, with 14 bases sitting between them. The germline V gene has CDR1 DFQATT and CDR2 SNEGSKA (reference sequence). This CDR3 comprises 14 residues. CDR3 DNA sequence: TGCAGTGCTAGTCAGGGGCGGGCTTACTATGGCTACACCTTC. As protein: CSASQGRAYYGYTF.

Remarks on this clone: The junction departs from the called germline gene at one end, perhaps through a read error. V gene TRBV7-7 combines with J gene TRBJ2-2, with TRBD1 matching over 11 bases. Per germline, CDR1 SSHAT and CDR2 FNYEAQ (reference sequence). The CDR3 length is 14 residues. The DNA of the CDR3 is TGTGCTAGCAGCGGGACAGGGGGGTTCGGGGAGCTGTTTTTT. It specifies CASSGTGGFGELFF.

The CDR3 DNA follows: TGTGCCAGCAGCTTAGGCAGGGTAAATGAGCAGTTCTTC. It yields the protein CASSLGRVNEQFF. The chain carries TRBV7-9 and TRBJ2-1; a weak D match, TRBD1 (5 bases). V was cut by 1 base and J by 7 bases, with 8 bases left in between. CDR1 is SEHNR and CDR2 is FQNEAQ in the germline V gene (reference sequence). This CDR3 region has 13 residues.

The V gene is TRBV2, the J gene TRBJ2-7; 7 bases fit TRBD1. Germline V lookup: CDR1 SNHLY, CDR2 FYNNEI. CDR3 length: 14 amino acids. Trimming at V came to 6 bases and at J to 2 bases, leaving 7 bases not matched to a gene. CDR3: CASSETGIAYEQYF. CDR3 nucleotide sequence: TGTGCCAGCAGCGAGACAGGGATTGCCTACGAGCAGTACTTC.

The genes are TRBV15 and TRBJ2-1; D unclear. CDR3 size: 12 residues. The V gene lost 5 bases and the J gene lost 6 bases, with 8 bases spanning the gap. Germline values: CDR1 LNHNV, CDR2 YYDKDF (reference sequence). CDR3: CATSEDSNEQFF. CDR3 bases: TGTGCCACCAGCGAAGATAGCAATGAGCAGTTCTTC. The full variable domain, rest sourced from reference TRBV15 and TRBJ2-1, is DAMVIQNPRYQVTQFGKPVTLSCSQTLNHNVMYWYQQKSSQAPKLLFHYYDKDFNNEADTPDNFQSRRPNTSFCFLDIRSPGLGDTAMYLCATSEDSNEQFFGPGTRLTVL.

V is TRBV27 and J is TRBJ1-5; TRBD1 agrees at 7 bases. Germline V gene sequence: CDR1 MNHEY, CDR2 SMNVEV (reference sequence). After removal of 0 bases from V and 0 bases from J, the junction contained 5 bases not matched to a gene. There are 17 residues in the CDR3. The CDR3 spells CASSLSTGRNSNQPQHF. DNA for the CDR3: TGTGCCAGCAGTTTATCGACAGGGCGAAATAGCAATCAGCCCCAGCATTTT.

The CDR3 sequence is CASSYHRDGGTEAFF. The CDR3 DNA follows: TGTGCCAGTAGTTACCACAGGGATGGTGGCACTGAAGCTTTCTTT. This chain joins TRBV19 and TRBJ1-1; TRBD1 is a possible D gene (6 bases). CDR1 is LNHDA and CDR2 is SQIVND in the germline V gene (reference sequence). The CDR3 runs to 15 residues. V lost 5 bases, J lost 4 bases, and 17 bases lay in between.

This chain uses TRBV7-6 with TRBJ2-7; 9 positions agree with TRBD1. CDR3 size: 14 residues. The germline V gene encodes CDR1 SGHVS and CDR2 FNYEAQ. J was trimmed by 1 base and V by 5 bases; bases with no gene match: 3. CDR3 nucleotides: TGTGCCAGCAGCCCCGGGACAGGGTCCTACGAGCAGTACTTC. Amino acids: CASSPGTGSYEQYF.

The V and J genes are TRBV5-4 and TRBJ2-2; weak D call: TRBD1 (5 bases). V lost 4 bases, J lost 2 bases, and 15 bases lay in between. The CDR3 has 16 amino acids. The germline CDR1 and CDR2 sequences are SGHNT and YYREEE (reference sequence). In DNA, the CDR3 is TGTGCCAGCAGCCCAGACATGGGGCATAACACCGGGGAGCTGTTTTTT. This codes for CASSPDMGHNTGELFF.

The rearrangement uses TRBV9 and TRBJ2-2; 7 bases are a match to TRBD2. Trimming at V came to 3 bases and at J to 1 base, leaving 0 bases not matched to a gene. This CDR3 contains 14 residues. Per the germline V gene, CDR1 is SGDLS and CDR2 is YYNGEE. CDR3 in amino acids: CASSAGGNTGELFF. CDR3 nucleotide sequence: TGTGCCAGCAGCGCGGGGGGGAACACCGGGGAGCTGTTTTTT. Drawing the rest from reference TRBV9 and TRBJ2-2, the complete variable domain is DSGVTQTPKHLITATGQRVTLRCSPRSGDLSVYWYQQSLDQGLQFLIQYYNGEERAKGNILERFSAQQFPDLHSELNLSSLELGDSALYFCASSAGGNTGELFFGEGSRLTVL.

The chain uses TRBV6-2 or TRBV6-3 and TRBJ1-2, with D unresolved. The CDR3 length is 15 residues. V gave up 1 base and J gave up 0 bases, with 9 bases separating them. The germline V gene has CDR1 MNHEY and CDR2 SVGEGT. The CDR3 reads CASSYYRRANYGYTF. The DNA of the CDR3 is TGTGCCAGCAGTTACTACCGCCGAGCTAACTATGGCTACACCTTC.

The chain uses TRBV19 and TRBJ1-3; weak D call: TRBD1 (6 bases). Germline CDR1 reads LNHDA; CDR2 reads SQIVND (reference sequence). The CDR3 is made up of 15 amino acids. V was cut by 8 bases and J by 2 bases, with 16 bases left in between. The CDR3 nucleotides read TGTGCCAGTCGCTTACAGGGAGACCCTGGAAACACCATATATTTT. This gives the protein CASRLQGDPGNTIYF.

V usage is TRBV30 and J usage is TRBJ2-3; a possible D gene is TRBD2 (5 bases). This CDR3 comprises 15 residues. Between the trimmed V and J ends, which lost 2 bases and 5 bases, there was a span of 17 bases. Looked up from germline, CDR1 is GTSNPN and CDR2 is SVGIG (reference sequence). The CDR3 sequence: CAWSHEGPARDTQYF. The CDR3 DNA follows: TGTGCCTGGAGTCACGAGGGCCCTGCACGAGATACGCAGTATTTT.

This rearrangement joins TRBV28 to TRBJ2-7, with unresolved D. The CDR3 sequence is 13 residues long. Trimming took 8 bases from V and 1 from J, leaving 12 bases between them. Germline V gene data show CDR1 as MDHEN and CDR2 as SYDVKM. The CDR3 sequence is CASGESFSYEQYF. The CDR3 nucleotides read TGTGCCAGCGGTGAGTCCTTTTCCTACGAGCAGTACTTC.

With regard to this clone: An end of the junction differs from the germline gene, which may be a read error. The rearrangement uses TRBV18 and TRBJ1-1; 7 bases line up with TRBD1. Germline V lookup: CDR1 KGHSH, CDR2 LQKENI. There are 14 residues in the CDR3. This CDR3 reads CASSTDRANAEAFF. CDR3 sequence (DNA): TGTGCCAGCTCAACCGACAGGGCGAACGCTGAAGCTTTCTTT. Together with reference TRBV18 and TRBJ1-1, the CDR3 gives the full variable domain: NAGVMQNPRHLVRRRGQEARLRCSPMKGHSHVYWYRQLPEEGLKFMVYLQKENIIDESGMPKERFSAEFPKEGPSILRIQQVVRGDSAAYFCASSTDRANAEAFFGQGTRLTVV.

This chain uses TRBV29-1 with TRBJ2-3, with D hard to call. Trimming removed 4 bases from V and 2 bases from J, with 7 bases in between. Germline V lookup: CDR1 SQVTM, CDR2 ANQGSEA. The CDR3 is 12 amino acids. The DNA for the CDR3 is TGCAGCGTTGGCAGGATCACAGATACGCAGTATTTT. Protein: CSVGRITDTQYF.

This sequence joins TRBV24-1 and TRBJ1-2; a weak D match, TRBD1 (6 bases). CDR1 and CDR2 from the germline V gene are KGHDR and SFDVKD. With 3 bases removed from V and 7 bases from J, the gap between germline ends came to 20 bases. The CDR3 runs to 16 residues. CDR3 in DNA: TGTGCCACCAGTGATCTCCCTTCGGGGGGGGGCTCTGGCTACACCTTC. This translates into CATSDLPSGGGSGYTF.

The chain employs TRBV5-1 and TRBJ2-5, with TRBD2 matching over 11 bases. CDR1 and CDR2 from the germline V gene are SGHRS and YFSETQ. V dropped 0 bases and J dropped 2; count of bases not matched to a gene: 3. The CDR3 totals 16 residues. CDR3 sequence (DNA): TGCGCCAGCAGCTTGGGTTTAGCGGGAGGGCAAGAGACCCAGTACTTC. It is translated as CASSLGLAGGQETQYF.